Here is one TCR beta chain with its context. CDR1 and CDR2 (germline): ENHRY, SYGVKD. Unmatched junction bases numbered 9, after V lost 6 bases and J lost 8 bases. This CDR3 has 13 residues. These data belong to a study of patients and donors after allogeneic stem cell transplantation. TCRdb re-called the RT-PCR reads with MiXCR, one entry per CDR3 protein. The repertoire consists of about 150,000 distinct CDR3 sequences, with about 40% occurring once and the leading ten covering about 50%. V gene TRBV10-3 combines with J gene TRBJ1-2; 7 bases fit TRBD1. This clonotype was obtained from a human donor who was either an allogeneic HSCT recipient or a stem cell or donor lymphocyte infusion donor (not recorded which). It is not recorded whose cells these are; they may come from a transplant donor. Sequencing used blood, either unsorted or a sorted T cell fraction (not recorded which). The CDR3: CAISFGTDVGYTF. CDR3 DNA: TGTGCCATCAGCTTCGGGACAGATGTGGGCTACACCTTC.